A selection of T cell receptor beta chains follows, all from one sample in a study of blood T cell repertoires in COVID-19. Method: immunoSEQ multiplex PCR; TCRdb's copy keeps in-frame clones and lacks some. The sample lists about 170,000 clones, approximately 81% occurring once. Sample: peripheral blood. The receptors derive from a woman in her 70s with COVID-19, enrolled during active disease. CDR3s include the opening cysteine and the closing phenylalanine or tryptophan. D genes are given only for firm matches. A row's size may be missing; if present it is once, few, many or a size class.

J | size | V | D | DNA | CDR3
TRBJ1-4 | - | TRBV30 | TRBD1 | TGTGCCTGGAGTGTAGGACAGGTTGGGGAAAAACTGTTTTTT | CAWSVGQVGEKLFF
TRBJ2-1 | - | TRBV5-1 | TRBD1 | TGCGCCAGCAGCCGCGGGGGGACAGGGGAAAATGAGCAGTTCTTC | CASSRGGTGENEQFF
TRBJ1-1 | once | TRBV6-2/TRBV6-3 | - | TGTGCCAGCAGCCAAGGGACAGAAGCTTTCTTT | CASSQGTEAFF
TRBJ2-2 | - | TRBV18 | - | TGTGCCAGCTCACCGAGGGAGGCCCCATCAACGGGCGGGGAGCTGTTTTTT | CASSPREAPSTGGELFF
TRBJ1-1 | few | TRBV2 | - | TGTGCCAGCAAGGCCCACAGGGATAACACTGAAGCTTTCTTT | CASKAHRDNTEAFF
TRBJ1-6 | - | TRBV3-1/TRBV3-2 | TRBD1 | TGTGCCAGCAGCCGGGGGACAGGCGATAATTCACCCCTCCACTTT | CASSRGTGDNSPLHF
TRBJ1-2 | - | TRBV9 | TRBD1 | TGTGCCAGCAGCGTAGAAAGGACAGGGGGCGCCAGTGGCTACACCTTC | CASSVERTGGASGYTF
TRBJ2-5 | few | TRBV7-3 | TRBD2 | TGTGCCAGCAGCTCAGCGGGGTTGGACGAGACCCAGTACTTC | CASSSAGLDETQYF
TRBJ1-2 | - | TRBV24-1 | TRBD1 | TGTGCCACCAGACCCTCGGACAGGGACGACTATGGCTACACCTTC | CATRPSDRDDYGYTF
TRBJ2-5 | - | TRBV5-1 | TRBD2 | TGCGCCAGCAGCCCGACTAGCGGCTCAGAGACCCAGTACTTC | CASSPTSGSETQYF
TRBJ1-1 | - | TRBV6-6 | TRBD1 | TGTGCCAGCAGTCCCGGACAGGGGCTACCCAGAGCTTTCTTT | CASSPGQGLPRAFF
TRBJ2-5 | - | TRBV10-2 | - | TGCGCCAGCAGTGAGTCGCCCAGGGAAGAGACCCAGTACTTC | CASSESPREETQYF
TRBJ1-5 | few | TRBV7-9 | TRBD1 | TGTGCCAGCAGCCCAAGGGGGCAGTGGGGCAATCAGCCCCAGCATTTT | CASSPRGQWGNQPQHF
TRBJ2-1 | - | TRBV7-2 | - | TGTGCCAGCAGCTTAGGCCGGGAGCAGTTCTTC | CASSLGREQFF
TRBJ2-7 | few | TRBV30 | - | TGTGCCTGGAGTAGTCAGGGATCCTACGAGCAGTACTTC | CAWSSQGSYEQYF
TRBJ2-2 | - | TRBV10-3 | - | TGTGCCATCAGTGAGTCGGGCATCCTCGCGAACACCGGGGAGCTGTTTTTT | CAISESGILANTGELFF
TRBJ1-6 | - | TRBV27 | TRBD1 | TGTGCCAGCGCCCGGGACAGAGATAATTCACCCCTCCACTTT | CASARDRDNSPLHF
TRBJ2-3 | - | TRBV19 | - | TGTGCCAGTAGTATAATGGAGTACACAGATACGCAGTATTTT | CASSIMEYTDTQYF
TRBJ1-2 | - | TRBV6-2/TRBV6-3 | - | TGTGCCAGCAGCCAGCAGTTAGGGGAGGGTTCGGATGGCTACACCTTC | CASSQQLGEGSDGYTF
TRBJ1-2 | - | TRBV5-6 | - | TGTGCCAGCACCGCGCTTCGATTTGCCTATGGCTACACCTTC | CASTALRFAYGYTF
TRBJ1-2 | - | TRBV19 | - | TGTGCCAGTAGCAGGGATATGTATGGCTACACCTTC | CASSRDMYGYTF
TRBJ1-2 | few | TRBV4-2 | - | TGTGCCAGCAGCCCGGGTGATAAGGATGGCTACACCTTC | CASSPGDKDGYTF
TRBJ1-2 | many | TRBV6-2/TRBV6-3 | - | TGTGCCAGCAGTCCGGGGATTGTAGGCTACACCTTC | CASSPGIVGYTF
TRBJ1-3 | few | TRBV7-2 | TRBD1 | TGTGCCAGCAGCCTACAGGGGGCCGGAAACACCATATATTTT | CASSLQGAGNTIYF
TRBJ1-2 | - | TRBV27 | - | TGTGCCAGCAGTCCCCAGGGATTTATTAACTATGGCTACACCTTC | CASSPQGFINYGYTF
TRBJ1-1 | - | TRBV6-5 | TRBD1 | TGTGCCAGCAGTAAATACAGGGGAAGGCCTGAAGCTTTCTTT | CASSKYRGRPEAFF
TRBJ2-2 | - | TRBV2 | TRBD2 | TGTGCCAGCTTAGCGGGGTACCACACCGGGGAGCTGTTTTTT | CASLAGYHTGELFF
TRBJ2-3 | - | TRBV9 | TRBD1 | TGTGCCAGCAGCGTATCGGGGGGACAGGGGCAGAATACGCAGTATTTT | CASSVSGGQGQNTQYF
TRBJ1-1 | - | TRBV15 | TRBD1 | TGTGCCACCAGCACTCGGGACAGGGGACGCGGGACTGAAGCTTTCTTT | CATSTRDRGRGTEAFF
TRBJ1-5 | - | TRBV5-8 | TRBD1 | TGTGCCAGCAGGGGATTGGACAGGGACGATCAGCCCCAGCATTTT | CASRGLDRDDQPQHF
TRBJ2-1 | many | TRBV19 | TRBD2 | TGTGCCAGTAGTATGCTAGCGGGCGCCTACAATGAGCAGTTCTTC | CASSMLAGAYNEQFF
TRBJ1-5 | - | TRBV6-5 | TRBD1 | TGTGCCAGCAGTCGAGGGGACAGACTAGGGCAGCCCCAGCATTTT | CASSRGDRLGQPQHF
TRBJ1-6 | - | TRBV7-9 | TRBD1 | TGTGCCAGCAGCGAAGGGACAGTTAATTCACCCCTCCACTTT | CASSEGTVNSPLHF
TRBJ1-1 | - | TRBV7-9 | - | TGTGCCAGCAGCTTAGCGAGTCAGGCACCTGAAGCTTTCTTT | CASSLASQAPEAFF
TRBJ1-1 | - | TRBV2 | - | TGTGCCAGCATTCCGTGGCAGGGAGAAGCTTTCTTT | CASIPWQGEAFF
TRBJ1-2 | - | TRBV2 | TRBD1 | TGTGCCAGCAGCAGGACAGGGAATGGCTACACCTTC | CASSRTGNGYTF